This TCR beta chain was recorded in a study of T cells in women clearing cervical HPV infection. Study-wide results and caveats: CIN3+ cases had significantly higher TCR richness than controls; evenness did not differ.

The CDR3 has 13 residues. Per the germline V gene, CDR1 is SGHTA and CDR2 is FQGNSA. The assay was immunoSEQ multiplex PCR, and TCRdb's table has in-frame clones only and misses some. The listing records tens of thousands of clones. On this clone itself: What it recognizes is unknown. The read terminates 3 residues ahead of where the CDR3 ends, so the germline J gene completes it.

The sequence was obtained from a woman aged 18 to 69 with a cervical HPV16 infection that either progressed to CIN3+ or cleared (not recorded which). Specimen: blood buffy coat. The chain combines TRBV7-2 with TRBJ2-4; the match to TRBD1 covers 9 bases. Partial CDR3 DNA: TGTGCCAGCAGCTTGGGACAGGGCTATGGT. Amino acid sequence: CASSLGQGYG. The CDR3 in full is CASSLGQGYGQYF. Supplemented by reference TRBV7-2 and TRBJ2-4, the full variable domain reads GAGVSQSPSNKVTEKGKDVELRCDPISGHTALYWYRQSLGQGLEFLIYFQGNSAPDKSGLPSDRFSAERTGGSVSTLTIQRTQQEDSAVYLCASSLGQGYGQYFGAGTRLSVL.